What follows describes a single TCR beta chain. Its antigen specificity is not known. Per-base quality was not reported, and no clone a single base away is much larger than it. TCRbeta CDR3 regions were amplified from genomic DNA by means of the immunoSEQ Assay, a bias-controlled multiplex PCR. As for the original processing: The number of nucleated cells in each sample was estimated from the amplification of reference gene primers within the assay. Sequence reads were collapsed and filtered to measure the absolute abundance of every unique TCRbeta CDR3 rearrangement. Productive Simpson clonality was computed per sample as the square root of Simpson's diversity index over productive rearrangements. TCRdb took this table from immuneACCESS and kept in-frame rearrangements with V and J called. Such tables lack part of the clones; where checked against another copy, unresolved V genes explain under half of the gap, and the rest is unexplained. V and J calls plus clone size are reproduced from that table; the DNA served to infer D and trimming. In this sample the table shows 100,000 or so clones, 86% of which occur a single time. The leading ten clones occupy 10% to 15% of the sample.

The CDR3 holds 15 amino acids from the cysteine to the phenylalanine. CDR3 DNA is the only sequence kept; it has 45 bases, read in frame from the first base. CDR1 is given as LGHNA and CDR2 as YNFKEQ, both from the germline V gene. V and J are truncated by 3 bases and 5 bases respectively, leaving an intervening sequence of 13 bases. The sample is drawn from a study of blood T cell repertoires in COVID-19 (dated by TCRdb to the early 2020s). Study-level background: Collaborator samples came from the United States, Italy and Spain and covered acute and convalescent phases of COVID-19. The material from the prospective study consisted of cDNA or gDNA derived from T cells, B-cell-depleted T cells, or PBMCs. Subjects who had been exposed to COVID-19, were actively infected with it, or had recovered from it provided the deeply sampled blood TCRbeta repertoires that made up the dataset. The repertoires were made available in a free public database intended to serve as a resource for research on the immune response to SARS-CoV-2. The samples were drawn from the first 160 participants of the ongoing ImmuneRACE study and from 1,254 subjects provided by 6 global collaborators. A de-identified subject ID, COVID-19 status, age in years and sex were almost always included in the sample metadata. Where HLA class I and class II types were available, the types were taken from metadata supplied by the sample provider, not from assay-based typing.

Each collaborating institution followed its own protocols to collect whole blood in K2EDTA tubes. For TCRbeta analysis, collaborators shipped samples in one of three forms: frozen whole blood, isolated PBMCs, or DNA extracted from either of those sample types. The study at large found these results: The quantity of clinical and demographic metadata differed by source and by participant and was supplied without curation.

The source is a woman in her sixties in a cohort sampled during active or convalescent COVID-19. The chain was built from TRBV4-2 and TRBJ2-2; possibly the D gene is TRBD1, per 6 matching bases. What was sequenced was peripheral blood. Here is the DNA: TGTGCCAGCAGCCAGGAACAGGGTATTACCGGGGAGCTGTTTTTT. This yields the protein CASSQEQGITGELFF.